This T cell receptor (beta chain) was recovered during a study of blood T cell repertoires in COVID-19 (dated by TCRdb to 2018 to 2020). Study-level background: Samples covering the acute and convalescent phases of COVID-19 were provided by collaborators in the United States, Italy and Spain. The material from the prospective study consisted of cDNA or gDNA derived from T cells, B-cell-depleted T cells, or PBMCs. Subjects who had been exposed to COVID-19, were actively infected with it, or had recovered from it provided the deeply sampled blood TCRbeta repertoires that made up the dataset. The repertoires were released in a freely available public database intended as a resource for research on the immune response to SARS-CoV-2. The samples were drawn from two sources: the first 160 participants of the ongoing ImmuneRACE study, and 950 to 1,500 subjects contributed by 6 global collaborators. Sample metadata almost always included a de-identified subject ID, COVID-19 status, age in years and sex. Where available, HLA class I and class II types were taken from metadata supplied by the sample provider and were not determined by assay-based typing. Overall study results and their limits: The amount of clinical and demographic metadata varied by source and participant and was provided uncurated.

On this clone itself: There is no known antigen for this receptor. Base-call qualities are not available, and no considerably larger clone is one nucleotide away.

The immunoSEQ Assay, a bias-controlled multiplex PCR, was used to amplify TCRbeta CDR3 regions from genomic DNA. The study's own analysis went as follows. Within the assay, amplification of reference gene primers was used to estimate how many nucleated cells each sample contained. To quantify the absolute abundance of each unique TCRbeta CDR3 rearrangement, sequence reads were collapsed and filtered. For each sample, productive Simpson clonality was calculated as the square root of Simpson's diversity index across productive rearrangements. This is the immuneACCESS table as TCRdb keeps it, with only in-frame sequences that have V and J called. A part of the clones is gone; compared with another copy, unresolved V genes explain less than half, and the rest is unexplained. The V and J calls and the clone size are those of that table, but D and trimming were determined from the DNA. Here the sample has around 16,000 clones; roughly 87% occur a single time. In total, the top ten clones hold 9% to 12% of the sample.

Each collaborating institution followed its own protocols to collect whole blood in K2EDTA tubes. For TCRbeta analysis, collaborator samples were shipped as frozen whole blood, as isolated PBMCs, or as DNA extracted from either sample type. After removal of 0 bases from V and 3 bases from J, the junction retains 16 bases not matched to a gene. Including the terminal cysteine and phenylalanine, the CDR3 comprises 19 residues. The DNA shown is the 57-base CDR3, in frame from base 1. CDR1 and CDR2 are read off the germline V gene (reference sequence) as LGHDT and YNNKEL. The sequence came from an older man with acute or convalescent COVID-19. The sample consisted of peripheral blood. Rearrangement joined TRBV3-1 (or the pseudogene TRBV3-2) to TRBJ2-7, with 8 central nucleotides matching TRBD1. The CDR3 corresponds to CASSQEGVGTGWVHYEQYF. The base sequence is TGTGCCAGCAGCCAAGAGGGTGTGGGGACAGGTTGGGTACACTACGAGCAGTACTTC.